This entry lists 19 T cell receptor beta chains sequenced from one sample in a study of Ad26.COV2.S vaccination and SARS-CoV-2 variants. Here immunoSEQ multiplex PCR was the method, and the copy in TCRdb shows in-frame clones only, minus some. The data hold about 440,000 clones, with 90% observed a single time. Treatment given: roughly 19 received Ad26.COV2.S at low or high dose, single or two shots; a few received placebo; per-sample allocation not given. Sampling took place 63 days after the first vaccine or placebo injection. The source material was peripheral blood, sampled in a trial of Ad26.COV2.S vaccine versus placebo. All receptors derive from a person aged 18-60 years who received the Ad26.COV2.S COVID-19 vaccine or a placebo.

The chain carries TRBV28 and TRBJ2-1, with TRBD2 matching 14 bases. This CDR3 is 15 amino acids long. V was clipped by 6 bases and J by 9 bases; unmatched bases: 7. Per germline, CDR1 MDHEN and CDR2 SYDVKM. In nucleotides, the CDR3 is TGTGCCAGCAGGGAGACTAGCGGGAGGGCCCTTGAGCAGTTCTTC. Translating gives CASRETSGRALEQFF.

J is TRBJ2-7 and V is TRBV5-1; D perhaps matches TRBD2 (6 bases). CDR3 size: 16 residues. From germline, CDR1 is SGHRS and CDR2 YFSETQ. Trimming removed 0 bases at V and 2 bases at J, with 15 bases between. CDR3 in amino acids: CASSLEWGDGTYEQYF. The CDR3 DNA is TGCGCCAGCAGCTTGGAGTGGGGGGACGGGACCTACGAGCAGTACTTC.

CDR3 sequence: CASSVDRTGGTYEQYF. The CDR3 coding sequence is TGTGCCAGCAGCGTAGACCGGACAGGGGGAACCTACGAGCAGTACTTC. The gene calls are TRBV9 and TRBJ2-7; 10 bases map to TRBD1. The CDR3 totals 16 residues. The junction had 5 bases not matched to a gene; V was cut back by 0 bases and J by 2 bases. Germline CDR1 SGDLS, CDR2 YYNGEE.

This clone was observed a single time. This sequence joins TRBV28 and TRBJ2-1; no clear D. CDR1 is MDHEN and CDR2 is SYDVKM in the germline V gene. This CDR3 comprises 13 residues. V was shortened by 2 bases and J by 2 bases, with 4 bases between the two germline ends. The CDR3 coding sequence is TGTGCCAGCAGTTTAATAGCCTACAATGAGCAGTTCTTC. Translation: CASSLIAYNEQFF.

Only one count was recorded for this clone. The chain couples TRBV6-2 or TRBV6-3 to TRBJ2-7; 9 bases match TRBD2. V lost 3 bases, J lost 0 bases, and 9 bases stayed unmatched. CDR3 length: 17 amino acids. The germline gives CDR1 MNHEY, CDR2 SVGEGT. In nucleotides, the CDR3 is TGTGCCAGCAGTTATCTAAAGCGGGAGGCGTTCTCCTACGAGCAGTACTTC. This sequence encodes CASSYLKREAFSYEQYF.

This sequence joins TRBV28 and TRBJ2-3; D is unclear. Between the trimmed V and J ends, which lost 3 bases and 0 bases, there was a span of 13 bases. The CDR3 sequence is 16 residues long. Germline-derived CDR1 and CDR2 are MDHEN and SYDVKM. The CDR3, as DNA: TGTGCCAGCAGTTTTGGCGGTTCCCCTAGCACAGATACGCAGTATTTT. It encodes CASSFGGSPSTDTQYF.

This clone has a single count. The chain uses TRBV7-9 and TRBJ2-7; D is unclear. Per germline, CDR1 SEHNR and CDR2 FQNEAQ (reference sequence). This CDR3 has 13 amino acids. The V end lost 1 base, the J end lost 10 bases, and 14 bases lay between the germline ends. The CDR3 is CASSLGVERLQYF. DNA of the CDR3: TGTGCCAGCAGCTTAGGGGTCGAACGGCTTCAGTACTTC.

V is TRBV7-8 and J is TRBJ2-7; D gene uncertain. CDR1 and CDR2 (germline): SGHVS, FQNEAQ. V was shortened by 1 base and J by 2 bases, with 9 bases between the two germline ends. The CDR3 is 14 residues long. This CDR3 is CASSLEDTTYEQYF. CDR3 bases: TGTGCCAGCAGCTTAGAAGATACCACCTACGAGCAGTACTTC. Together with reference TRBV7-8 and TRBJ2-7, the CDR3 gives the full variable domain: GAGVSQSPRYKVAKRGQDVALRCDPISGHVSLFWYQQALGQGPEFLTYFQNEAQLDKSGLPSDRFFAERPEGSVSTLKIQRTQQEDSAVYLCASSLEDTTYEQYFGPGTRLTVT.

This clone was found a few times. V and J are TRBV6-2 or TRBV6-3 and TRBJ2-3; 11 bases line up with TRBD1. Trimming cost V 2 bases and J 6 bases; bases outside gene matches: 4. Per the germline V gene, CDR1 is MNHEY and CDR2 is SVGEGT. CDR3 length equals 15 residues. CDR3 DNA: TGTGCCAGCAGTTACGGGGACAGGGGGTACGATACGCAGTATTTT. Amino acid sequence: CASSYGDRGYDTQYF.

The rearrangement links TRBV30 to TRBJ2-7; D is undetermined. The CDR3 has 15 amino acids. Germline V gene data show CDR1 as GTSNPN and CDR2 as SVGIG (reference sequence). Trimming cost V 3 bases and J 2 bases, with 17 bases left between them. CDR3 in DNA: TGTGCCTGGAGCGACCGACCGAAAGAAGCCTACGAGCAGTACTTC. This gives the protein CAWSDRPKEAYEQYF.

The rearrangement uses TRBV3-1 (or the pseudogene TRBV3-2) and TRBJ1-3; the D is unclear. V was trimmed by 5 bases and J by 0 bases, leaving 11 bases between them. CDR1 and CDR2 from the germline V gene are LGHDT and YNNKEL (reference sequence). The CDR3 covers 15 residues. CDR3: CASSAQTSSGNTIYF. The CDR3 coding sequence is TGTGCCAGCAGCGCCCAGACCAGCTCTGGAAACACCATATATTTT.

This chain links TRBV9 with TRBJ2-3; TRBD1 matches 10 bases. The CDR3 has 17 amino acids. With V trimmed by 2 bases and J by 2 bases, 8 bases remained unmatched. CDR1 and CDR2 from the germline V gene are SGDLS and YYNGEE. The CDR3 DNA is TGTGCCAGCAGCGTTCCCACGACAGGGGGCTTCACAGATACGCAGTATTTT. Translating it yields CASSVPTTGGFTDTQYF. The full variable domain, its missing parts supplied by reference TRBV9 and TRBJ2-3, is DSGVTQTPKHLITATGQRVTLRCSPRSGDLSVYWYQQSLDQGLQFLIQYYNGEERAKGNILERFSAQQFPDLHSELNLSSLELGDSALYFCASSVPTTGGFTDTQYFGPGTRLTVL.

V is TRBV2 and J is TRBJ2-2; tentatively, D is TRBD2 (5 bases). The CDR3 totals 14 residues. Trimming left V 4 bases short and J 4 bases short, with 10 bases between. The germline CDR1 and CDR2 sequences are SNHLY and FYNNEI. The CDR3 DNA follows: TGTGCCAGCAGTGCCACCCGGGGCACCGGGGAGCTGTTTTTT. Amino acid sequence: CASSATRGTGELFF.

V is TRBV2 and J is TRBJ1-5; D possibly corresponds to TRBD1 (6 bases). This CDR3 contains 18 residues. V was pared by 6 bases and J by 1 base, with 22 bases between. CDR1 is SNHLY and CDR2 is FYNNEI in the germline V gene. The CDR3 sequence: CASSLIRGTGGSNQPQHF. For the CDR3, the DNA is TGTGCCAGCAGCCTAATAAGGGGGACCGGGGGGAGCAATCAGCCCCAGCATTTT.

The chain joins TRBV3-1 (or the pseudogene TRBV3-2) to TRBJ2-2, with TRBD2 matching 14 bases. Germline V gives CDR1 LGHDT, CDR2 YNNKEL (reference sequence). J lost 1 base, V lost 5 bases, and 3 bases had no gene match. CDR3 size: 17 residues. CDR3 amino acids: CASSLGLAGVNTGELFF. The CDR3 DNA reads TGTGCCAGCAGCTTGGGACTAGCGGGAGTGAACACCGGGGAGCTGTTTTTT.

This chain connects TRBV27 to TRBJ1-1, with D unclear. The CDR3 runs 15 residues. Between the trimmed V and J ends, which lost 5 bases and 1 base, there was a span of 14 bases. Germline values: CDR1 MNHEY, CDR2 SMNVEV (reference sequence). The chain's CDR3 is CASSPGSVPNTEAFF. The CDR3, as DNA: TGTGCCAGCAGTCCTGGTTCGGTGCCGAACACTGAAGCTTTCTTT.

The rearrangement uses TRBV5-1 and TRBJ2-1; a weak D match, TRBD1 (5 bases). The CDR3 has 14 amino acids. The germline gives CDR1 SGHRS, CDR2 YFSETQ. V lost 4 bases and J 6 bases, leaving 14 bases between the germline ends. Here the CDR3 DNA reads TGCGCCAGCAGCGGACAACCACCTCCCAATGAGCAGTTCTTC. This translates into CASSGQPPPNEQFF.

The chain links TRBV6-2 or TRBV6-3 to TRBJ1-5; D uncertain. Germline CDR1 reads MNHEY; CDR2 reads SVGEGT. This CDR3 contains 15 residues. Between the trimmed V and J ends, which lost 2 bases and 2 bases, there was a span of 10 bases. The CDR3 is CASSYPGGGNQPQHF. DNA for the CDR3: TGTGCCAGCAGTTACCCTGGCGGAGGCAATCAGCCCCAGCATTTT.

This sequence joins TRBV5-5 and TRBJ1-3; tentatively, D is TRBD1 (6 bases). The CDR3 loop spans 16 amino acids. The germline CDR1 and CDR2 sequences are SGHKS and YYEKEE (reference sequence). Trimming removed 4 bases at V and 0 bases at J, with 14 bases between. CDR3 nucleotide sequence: TGTGCCAGCAGCAAACGACAGGAGTTCTCTGGAAACACCATATATTTT. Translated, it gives CASSKRQEFSGNTIYF.